The sequence of this T cell receptor (beta chain) was determined in a study of blood T cells in healthy people across ages. Study information: Per every two T cells, about one barcoded beta molecule was captured by template switching.

Using a J-beta primer mix together with a sample-barcoded 5' primer, a second PCR was run for about 6 to 12 cycles. TCRdb re-analysed the 5' RACE reads in MiXCR, keeping a single row per CDR3 protein. The sample has roughly 800,000 distinct CDR3 sequences, 58% seen once. V was clipped by 4 bases and J by 2 bases, with 14 bases between them. The CDR3 totals 15 residues. Germline-derived CDR1 and CDR2 are MNHNY and SVGAGI (reference sequence). The sequence was obtained from a man aged 30-40 years in good health. Specimen: blood. This rearrangement joins TRBV6-6 to TRBJ1-1; D may be TRBD1 (6 bases). Here the CDR3 DNA reads TGTGCCAGCAGTTTCCACCAGGGGTCTAACACTGAAGCTTTCTTT. Translated, it gives CASSFHQGSNTEAFF.